This T cell receptor beta chain derives from a study of neurological immune-mediated disorders (dated by TCRdb to between 2017 and 2020). The study in broad terms: The study compared peripheral blood TCR-beta repertoires of HTLV-I-associated myelopathy (HAM/TSP) patients, multiple sclerosis patients and healthy controls using UMI-based sequencing. Longitudinal samples, technical triplicates and paired sorted CD4+ and CD8+ T-cell subsets, alongside PBMC samples, were included among the roughly 100 TCR-beta libraries. Technical triplicate libraries were sequenced so that the variability in frequency of each individual clone could be precisely calculated. Of the 68 subjects in the cohort, some 15 were HAM/TSP patients, some 34 were multiple sclerosis patients, and around 20 were healthy controls. Overall results and qualifications from the work: Expanded clones from different subjects shared no identical CDR3 amino acid sequences, which suggests that TCR-beta repertoires were private in all groups. TCR clonal expansion was highest in HAM/TSP patients and lowest in MS patients, with MS patients falling below even healthy controls.

On this clonotype itself: Its antigen has not been determined. Qualities for individual bases were not recorded, and no much larger clone is one base off.

Its CDR3 holds 13 amino acids, cysteine through phenylalanine. The sequence is cut down to CDR3 DNA, 39 bases in frame from base 1. Germline trimming: 6 bases from V, 8 bases from J; junction bases outside gene matches: 4. The CDR1 and CDR2 encoded by the germline V gene (reference sequence) are DFQATT and SNEGSKA. cDNA was synthesized by template-switch 5'RACE using a primer carrying a 10-nucleotide random unique molecular identifier by which each TCR transcript was tagged. Every sequencing run yielded over 200 million TCR-beta sequences covering 15-18 subjects. The RNeasy kit was used to extract total RNA. The KAPA Real-time Library Amplification kit was used to amplify TCR-beta VDJ regions with primers for the TCR constant region and the 5'RACE anchor. A first PCR added sample indexes and Illumina adaptors, after which a second PCR increased the library yield. The roughly 650 bp TCR product was size-selected on a 2% E-gel SizeSelection system after Ampure bead purification. Before pooling, libraries had their quality checked on a Bioanalyzer, their concentration measured with Qubit, and their quantity determined with the Kapa Library Quantification kit. Libraries were sequenced paired-end 2 x 150 bp on an Illumina HiSeq 2500. To increase sequence diversity, about 23-30% phiX was spiked into each library pool. The published analysis was carried out like this. Quality-filtered reads were processed with the UMI-based MiGEC pipeline, which removed over 75% of raw TCR sequences during error correction. VDJ genes were aligned to IMGT germline references, and each clonotype was defined by a unique CDR3 amino acid sequence together with V-J genes. Clonal expansion, Shannon diversity and CDR3 relatedness were evaluated with VDJtools (CalcPairwiseDistances, ClusterSamples), while phylogenetic trees were built in CLCbio workbench. Clones with at least 8 unique UMIs were defined as expanded, with this threshold being based on coefficient-of-variation modelling across technical triplicates. Using fastp at Q25 and MiXCR, TCRdb reprocessed the public reads and kept productive beta chains. For every CDR3 protein sequence, its rows merge into one entry that carries the most common genes and DNA. TCRdb, rather than the study authors, made the V and J calls. This sample is represented by roughly 30,000 distinct CDR3 sequences; approximately 12% of them were singletons. Together, the top ten hold around 5.3% of the sample.

The time point label of this sample denotes: technical triplicate 2. TCR libraries for sorted subsets were made from 950,000 to 1,000,000 sorted CD4+ or CD8+ T cells. PBMCs were separated from peripheral blood using Ficoll-Hypaque density gradient centrifugation and then cryopreserved in liquid nitrogen. Paired sorted CD4+ and CD8+ subsets came from healthy controls, HAM/TSP patients and MS patients. This clonotype originated in a female donor with HTLV-1-associated myelopathy (HAM/TSP). The sample consisted of CD4+ T cells from blood. This chain joins TRBV20-1 to TRBJ2-4; 13 of the junction bases match TRBD2. CDR3 reads: CSAWTSGGDIQYF. The nucleotide sequence is given as TGCAGTGCATGGACTAGCGGGGGTGACATTCAGTACTTC.